In this sample, the clone carrying this T cell receptor beta chain turned up a few times. What it binds is not known. For every donor, a draw yielded about 10 milliliters of peripheral blood. Each sample yielded at least 6 micrograms of PBMC total RNA. V was cut by 2 bases and J by 4 bases, with 11 bases left in between. CDR1 is MNHEY, CDR2 SVGAGI, per germline. The CDR3 sequence is 14 residues long. The data were taken from a study of blood T cells in healthy people across ages. Findings of the study overall: Roughly linear age-related decline in beta diversity appeared, significant by age around 38.

With a J-beta primer mix and a sample-barcoded 5' primer, a second PCR ran about 7 to 12 cycles. TCRdb passed the 5' RACE reads through MiXCR, listing each CDR3 protein once. The data contain about 760,000 distinct CDR3 sequences, just under 25% of them seen just once; the ten biggest clones take up more than 8.5%. This sample was shared with a second study, whose subject was T cells of mothers and their children.

What was sequenced was blood. The receptor comes from a boy younger than 18 in good health. This rearrangement joins TRBV6-5 to TRBJ1-1, with D perhaps TRBD1 (5 bases). CDR3 in amino acids: CASSYGAGFTEAFF. In DNA, the CDR3 is TGTGCCAGCAGTTACGGGGCAGGGTTCACTGAAGCTTTCTTT.